This T cell receptor beta chain was identified in a study of T cell repertoires in cytomegalovirus infection. The CDR3 has 11 residues. Trimming pared 3 bases from V and 8 bases from J, leaving 4 bases between. Germline V lookup: CDR1 ENHRY, CDR2 SYGVKD. TCRdb re-analysed the reads in MiXCR, keeping a single row per CDR3 protein. The profile shows 140,000 to 150,000 distinct CDR3 sequences, more than 25% of them singletons. Points on this clonotype: The antigen is undetermined.

The material sequenced was CD8+ T cells from cultured PBMCs, taken from culture after CMV antigen stimulation. The chain carries TRBV10-3 and TRBJ2-2; D is unclear. The clonotype originates from a human donor in good health (CMV status not recorded). Some clones in this sample may be carry-over from other donors' samples. This CDR3 is CAISDSGELFF. As DNA, the CDR3 is TGTGCCATCAGTGATTCAGGGGAGCTGTTTTTT.